This T cell receptor beta chain was profiled in a study of regulatory T cells in long-lasting Graves disease. Regarding time point: newly diagnosed GD, antithyroid drugs for less than 3 months. Preparation of the TCR library used RNA extracted from PBMCs. The authors built TCR beta libraries using iRepertoire HTBI primers and Arm-PCR of CDR3 regions. TCRdb itself ran the multiplex PCR reads through MiXCR, one entry per CDR3 protein. The repertoire holds over 300,000 distinct CDR3 sequences, with 15% to 18% as singletons. Germline loops: CDR1 SGHRS, CDR2 YFSETQ. The CDR3 length is 15 residues. V lost 1 base and J lost 3, with 13 bases in between.

Here the sequenced sample was peripheral blood mononuclear cells (PBMCs), taken at new diagnosis, from a patient treated with antithyroid drugs. V and J are TRBV5-1 and TRBJ2-5; the D gene is possibly TRBD2 (6 bases). The origin of this receptor is a female donor with Graves disease. CDR3: CASSLNGEAKETQYF. DNA of the CDR3: TGCGCCAGCAGCTTGAACGGGGAGGCCAAAGAGACCCAGTACTTC. The variable domain in full, with the rest retrieved from reference TRBV5-1 and TRBJ2-5, is KAGVTQTPRYLIKTRGQQVTLSCSPISGHRSVSWYQQTPGQGLQFLFEYFSETQRNKGNFPGRFSGRQFSNSRSEMNVSTLELGDSALYLCASSLNGEAKETQYFGPGTRLLVL.